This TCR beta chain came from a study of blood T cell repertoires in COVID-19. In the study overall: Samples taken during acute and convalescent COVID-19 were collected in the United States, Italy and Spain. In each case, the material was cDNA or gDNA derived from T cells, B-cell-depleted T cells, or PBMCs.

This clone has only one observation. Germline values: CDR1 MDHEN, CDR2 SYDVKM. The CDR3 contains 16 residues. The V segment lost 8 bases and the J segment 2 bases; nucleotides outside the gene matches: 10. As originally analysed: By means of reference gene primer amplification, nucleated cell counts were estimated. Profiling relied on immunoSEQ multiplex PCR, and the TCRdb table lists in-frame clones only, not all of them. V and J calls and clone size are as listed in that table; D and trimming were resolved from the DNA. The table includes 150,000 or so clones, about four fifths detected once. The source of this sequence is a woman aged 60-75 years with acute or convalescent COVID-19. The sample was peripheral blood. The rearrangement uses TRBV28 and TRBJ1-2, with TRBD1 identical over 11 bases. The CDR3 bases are TGTGCCAGCGGAGATCGAGGGGACAGGGGGAACTATGGCTACACCTTC. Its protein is CASGDRGDRGNYGYTF.